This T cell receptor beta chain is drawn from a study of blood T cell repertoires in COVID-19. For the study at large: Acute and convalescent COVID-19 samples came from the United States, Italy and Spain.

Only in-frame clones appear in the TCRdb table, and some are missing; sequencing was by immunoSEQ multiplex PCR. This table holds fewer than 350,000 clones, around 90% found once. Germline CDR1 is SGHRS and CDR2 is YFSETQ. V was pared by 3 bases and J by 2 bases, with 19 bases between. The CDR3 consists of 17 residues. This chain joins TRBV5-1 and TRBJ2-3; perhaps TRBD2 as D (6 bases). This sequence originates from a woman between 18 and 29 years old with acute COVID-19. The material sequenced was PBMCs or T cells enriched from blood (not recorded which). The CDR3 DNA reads TGCGCCAGCAGCTCGATGATGGGCGGGGCGCCCACAGATACGCAGTATTTT. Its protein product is CASSSMMGGAPTDTQYF.